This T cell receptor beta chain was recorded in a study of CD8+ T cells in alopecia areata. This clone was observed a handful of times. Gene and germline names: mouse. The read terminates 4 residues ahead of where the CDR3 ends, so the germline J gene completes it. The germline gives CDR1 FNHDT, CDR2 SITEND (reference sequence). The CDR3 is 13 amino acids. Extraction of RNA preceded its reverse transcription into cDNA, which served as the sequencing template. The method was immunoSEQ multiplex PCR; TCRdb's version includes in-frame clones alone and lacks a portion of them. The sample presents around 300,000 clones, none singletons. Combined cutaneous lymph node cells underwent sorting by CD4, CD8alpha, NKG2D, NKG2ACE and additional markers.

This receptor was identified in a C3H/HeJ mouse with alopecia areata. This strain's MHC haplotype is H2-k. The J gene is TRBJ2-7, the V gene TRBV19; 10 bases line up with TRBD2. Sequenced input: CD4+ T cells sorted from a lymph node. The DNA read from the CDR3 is TGTGCCAGCAGTATGGGACTGGGGTAT. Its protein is CASSMGLGY. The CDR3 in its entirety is CASSMGLGYEQYF.